This is a list of T cell receptor beta chains from one sample in a study of CD8+CD57+ T cells in acquired aplastic anemia. TCRdb ran MiXCR on the reads and lists one entry per CDR3 protein. Seen here are some 180,000 distinct CDR3 sequences, roughly 65% observed once, and the top ten hold approximately 42%. The sequencing sample was made of sorted CD4+, CD8+, or CD8+CD57+ T cells (not recorded which) from PBMCs. These receptors were obtained from a human donor with aplastic anemia. CDR3s include the opening cysteine and the closing phenylalanine or tryptophan. D genes are given only for firm matches. Size values are once, few and many counts, or a class for expanded clones, and some rows have none.

TRBV5-5	NA	many	TRBJ1-3	TGTGCCAGCAGCTTCGGCACAGGAGGGGGAAACACCATATATTTT	CASSFGTGGGNTIYF
TRBV12-3/TRBV12-4	TRBD2	NA	TRBJ2-3	TGTGCCAGCAGTTTCTCCCTAGCGGGGGGACAAGATACGCAGTATTTT	CASSFSLAGGQDTQYF
TRBV6-1	TRBD2	many	TRBJ2-5	TGTGCCAGCAGTGATAGATGGAGCGGGGGGGGAGAGACCCAGTACTTC	CASSDRWSGGGETQYF
TRBV14	NA	NA	TRBJ2-7	TGTGCCAGCAGCCTACTAGGGGGGGCATCCGAGCAGTACTTC	CASSLLGGASEQYF
TRBV5-4	NA	few	TRBJ1-2	TGTGCCAGCAGCTTGGATGCGCATGGCTACACCTTC	CASSLDAHGYTF
TRBV20-1	TRBD1	NA	TRBJ1-6	TGCAGTGCCGATCCGGGACAGGGATATAATTCACCCCTCCACTTT	CSADPGQGYNSPLHF
TRBV15	TRBD2	NA	TRBJ2-1	TGTGCCACCAGCAGGGAACTAGCGGGAGGACTCAATGAGCAGTTCTTC	CATSRELAGGLNEQFF
TRBV7-9	NA	many	TRBJ1-2	TGTGCCAGCAGCCGACAGGTTGTCTATGGCTACACCTTC	CASSRQVVYGYTF
TRBV29-1	NA	once	TRBJ2-3	TGCAGCGTTGAAGAGCTGGGTACGCAGTATTTT	CSVEELGTQYF
TRBV6-6	TRBD2	once	TRBJ2-7	TGTGCCAGCGGCACATTGCGGGAGTTTGCCTACGAGCAGTACTTC	CASGTLREFAYEQYF
TRBV6-5	NA	many	TRBJ2-2	TGTGCCAGCAGACACCGGGACATGAACACCGGGGAGCTGTTTTTT	CASRHRDMNTGELFF
TRBV20-1	NA	NA	TRBJ1-1	TGCAGTGTTAGTGGGATGGGTGCTTTGAACACTGAAGCTTTCTTT	CSVSGMGALNTEAFF
TRBV7-2	NA	NA	TRBJ2-5	TGTGCCAGCAGCTTAGGGGCTAGACAAGAGACCCAGTACTTC	CASSLGARQETQYF
TRBV7-2	NA	NA	TRBJ2-5	TGTGCCAGCAGCCAGGGCCTGGGGGAGACCCAGTACTTC	CASSQGLGETQYF
TRBV25-1	TRBD2	NA	TRBJ2-1	TGTGCCAGCAGTGACTCGACTAGCGGGCCTGAGCAGTTCTTC	CASSDSTSGPEQFF
TRBV7-9	NA	NA	TRBJ2-1	TGTGCCAGCAGCCCCAGACTGATCATAGAGCAGTTCTTC	CASSPRLIIEQFF
TRBV7-3	NA	NA	TRBJ1-5	TGTGCCAGCAGCTTACTGGGCAAAAGCAATCAGCCCCAGCATTTT	CASSLLGKSNQPQHF
TRBV2	NA	few	TRBJ2-7	TGTGCCAGCAGTATTCGGGCCGGCCAGTACTTC	CASSIRAGQYF
TRBV20-1	TRBD2	NA	TRBJ2-1	TGCAGTGCTAGAGCGCTAGCGGGAGGGCCATACAATGAGCAGTTCTTC	CSARALAGGPYNEQFF
TRBV12-3/TRBV12-4	NA	NA	TRBJ1-1	TGTGCCAGCAACTCTGGGCGGAACACTGAAGCTTTCTTT	CASNSGRNTEAFF
TRBV7-2	NA	NA	TRBJ2-1	TGTGCCAGCCAAAGAGAAAGGGGGTACAATGAGCAGTTCTTC	CASQRERGYNEQFF
TRBV6-5	TRBD1	many	TRBJ2-7	TGTGCCAGCAGTTCGACAGGGATCGCCTACGAGCAGTACTTC	CASSSTGIAYEQYF
TRBV4-1	NA	many	TRBJ2-7	TGCGCCAGCAGCCAAGACAGGCACGGGGACGAGCAGTACTTC	CASSQDRHGDEQYF
TRBV7-9	NA	NA	TRBJ2-2	TGTGCCAGCAGCGGGTCCGGGAGCAACACCGGGGAGCTGTTTTTT	CASSGSGSNTGELFF
TRBV20-1	NA	NA	TRBJ1-6	TGCAGTGCTAGAGATCTTGGCAGGGATAATTCACCCCTCCACTTT	CSARDLGRDNSPLHF
TRBV5-1	NA	NA	TRBJ1-1	TGCGCCAGCAGCTCGATAAGGGAAGCTTTCTTT	CASSSIREAFF
TRBV5-1	NA	NA	TRBJ2-7	TGCGCCAGCCGCCACGGGGCAGGGTCAGCCTACGAGCAGTACTTC	CASRHGAGSAYEQYF
TRBV2	NA	NA	TRBJ1-1	TGTGCCAGCAGTGCCTTACAGGCAAACACTGAAGCTTTCTTT	CASSALQANTEAFF
TRBV2	TRBD2	NA	TRBJ2-3	TGTGCCAGCAGACTAGCGGGAGGGGCAGATACGCAGTATTTT	CASRLAGGADTQYF
TRBV7-9	TRBD2	NA	TRBJ2-1	TGTGCCAGCGGGCACCCGGGGGGCAATGAGCAGTTCTTC	CASGHPGGNEQFF
TRBV6-5	NA	NA	TRBJ2-7	TGTGCCAGCAGTTCCCGGGACGACGAGCAGTACTTC	CASSSRDDEQYF
TRBV20-1	NA	NA	TRBJ2-5	TGCAGTGCAGACGAGGGAGGCGGGCGAGAGACCCAGTACTTC	CSADEGGGRETQYF
TRBV12-3/TRBV12-4	NA	once	TRBJ2-7	TGTGCCAGCAGCCTCGCCTGCGAGCAGTACTTC	CASSLACEQYF
TRBV15	TRBD2	NA	TRBJ2-1	TGTGCCACCAGCACCCCGGGACTAGAGGTTGAGCAGTTCTTC	CATSTPGLEVEQFF
TRBV7-8	NA	NA	TRBJ1-2	TGTGCCAGCAGCTTAATCTCCGGGCCAGATGGCTACACCTTC	CASSLISGPDGYTF
TRBV7-2	NA	few	TRBJ2-7	TGTGCCAGCAGCTTAGGGGCGGGGGCCGCTTACGAGCAGTACTTC	CASSLGAGAAYEQYF
TRBV12-3/TRBV12-4	NA	many	TRBJ1-5	TGTGCCAGCATGGGGCCGGGCGGATTGAATCAGCCCCAGCATTTT	CASMGPGGLNQPQHF
TRBV12-3/TRBV12-4	NA	many	TRBJ2-5	TGTGCCAGCAGTTTAGTGCAGCAAGAGACCCAGTACTTC	CASSLVQQETQYF
TRBV20-1	NA	few	TRBJ2-5	TGCAGTGCTAGATATGGGGGGAGAGGGGAGACCCAGTACTTC	CSARYGGRGETQYF
TRBV7-9	NA	NA	TRBJ2-1	TGTGCCAGCAGCTTCTTTGGGGATGCTTACAATGAGCAGTTCTTC	CASSFFGDAYNEQFF
TRBV7-8	NA	many	TRBJ2-7	TGTGCCAGCAGCCAAGACAGGAACGAGCAGTACTTC	CASSQDRNEQYF